One T cell receptor beta chain is described in this entry. Its cognate antigen is unknown. TCRdb re-called the RACE reads through MiXCR, storing one row per CDR3 protein. This sample has roughly 45,000 distinct CDR3 sequences, with 9.3% found just once. Stated time point: patch test 1, 2 weeks after DPC sensitization. Treatment indicated: therapeutic diphenylcyclopropenone sensitization with weekly scalp DPC. Donors, patients with alopecia ranging from 18 to 70 years old and judged suitable for DPC, provided samples. The sample originates from a study of human T cells and chemical hapten exposure. Across the study: The study sensitized with 2% DPC on an approximately 2 cm by approximately 2 cm patch of upper inner arm skin. While the roughly 23-week study was under way, patients received diphenylcyclopropenone on the scalp every week.

CDR3 length equals 15 residues. Germline V gene sequence: CDR1 LNHNV, CDR2 YYDKDF (reference sequence). V was cut by 5 bases and J by 7 bases, with 17 bases left in between. Study-wide findings and caveats: Expanded TCRs produced significantly more large CDR3 similarity clusters than controls did.

The V and J genes are TRBV15 and TRBJ2-2; a weak D match, TRBD1 (6 bases). The source is a woman between 45 and 65 years old with alopecia areata. Some clones in this sample may be carry-over from other donors' samples. The material was whole blood, obtained in connection with sensitization to the hapten diphenylcyclopropenone (DPC). The chain's CDR3 is CATSEGKQGVGELFF. CDR3 in DNA: TGTGCCACCAGCGAGGGGAAACAGGGAGTCGGGGAGCTGTTTTTT.